These 27 T cell receptor beta chains came from one sample sequenced in a study of blood T cell repertoires in COVID-19. Some clones are missing from TCRdb's copy, which holds only in-frame ones; the method was immunoSEQ multiplex PCR. Found here are around 210,000 clones, around 80% of them singletons; the top ten hold roughly 7.6%. Source material: peripheral blood. The source of these receptors is a woman of 80 years or more with COVID-19, enrolled during active disease.

V is TRBV6-4 and J is TRBJ1-1; D gene unclear. V was trimmed by 1 base and J by 7 bases, leaving 13 bases between them. The CDR3 totals 14 residues. Per germline, CDR1 MRHNA and CDR2 SNTAGT. The CDR3 protein is CASSDFSRSHEAFF. CDR3 nucleotides: TGTGCCAGCAGTGACTTTAGCCGCTCCCATGAAGCTTTCTTT.

The gene calls are TRBV5-1 and TRBJ2-3; D gene uncertain. The CDR3 loop spans 13 amino acids. The germline V and J ends were trimmed by 3 bases and 4 bases, with 9 bases remaining between them. Germline V lookup: CDR1 SGHRS, CDR2 YFSETQ. The CDR3 region is CASSSLGADTQYF. The CDR3 coding sequence is TGCGCCAGCAGCTCCCTGGGCGCAGATACGCAGTATTTT.

This clone was detected a few times. The rearrangement joins TRBV5-1 to TRBJ2-2; maybe TRBD1 (5 bases). Germline V gene sequence: CDR1 SGHRS, CDR2 YFSETQ. V lost 5 bases and J lost 1, with 6 bases in between. This CDR3 has 13 residues. This CDR3 reads CASRGLNTGELFF. The CDR3 DNA reads as TGCGCCAGCAGGGGGCTGAACACCGGGGAGCTGTTTTTT. Full variable domain (remainder filled in from reference TRBV5-1 and TRBJ2-2): KAGVTQTPRYLIKTRGQQVTLSCSPISGHRSVSWYQQTPGQGLQFLFEYFSETQRNKGNFPGRFSGRQFSNSRSEMNVSTLELGDSALYLCASRGLNTGELFFGEGSRLTVL.

V usage is TRBV11-1 and J usage is TRBJ2-7; TRBD2 matches at 13 bases. Germline loops: CDR1 SGHAT, CDR2 FQDESV (reference sequence). This CDR3 is 15 amino acids long. V was pared by 3 bases and J by 5 bases, with 4 bases of the junction left unmatched. The CDR3 region has the DNA TGTGCCAGCAGCTTGGGACTAGCGGGATCCCACGAGCAGTACTTC. This encodes CASSLGLAGSHEQYF.

This sequence joins TRBV6-5 and TRBJ1-2; D perhaps matches TRBD1 (6 bases). This CDR3 is built from 13 residues. Trimming removed 6 bases from V and 5 bases from J, with 13 bases in between. CDR1 MNHEY and CDR2 SVGAGI come from the germline V gene. The CDR3 sequence: CASSPDRPYGYTF. The DNA for the CDR3 is TGTGCCAGCAGCCCCGACAGGCCTTATGGCTACACCTTC.

The chain links TRBV5-5 to TRBJ2-5, with 7 bases matching TRBD1. The J segment lost 2 bases and the V segment lost 4 bases, leaving 5 bases of the junction unmatched. Germline CDR1 reads SGHKS; CDR2 reads YYEKEE (reference sequence). CDR3 length equals 14 residues. This chain's CDR3 is CASSVPGQQETQYF. The CDR3 coding sequence is TGTGCCAGCAGCGTCCCGGGACAGCAAGAGACCCAGTACTTC.

The genes are TRBV3-1 (or the pseudogene TRBV3-2) and TRBJ1-4; 7 bases fit TRBD1. Germline V gives CDR1 LGHDT, CDR2 YNNKEL (reference sequence). The trim removed 1 base at V and 5 bases at J, leaving 1 base unmatched. The CDR3 is made up of 14 amino acids. Here the CDR3 reads CASSQAGGNEKLFF. The CDR3 DNA follows: TGTGCCAGCAGCCAAGCAGGGGGAAATGAAAAACTGTTTTTT.

This clone was recorded only once. The V gene is TRBV5-4, the J gene TRBJ2-7; 7 positions agree with TRBD1. CDR3 length: 14 residues. The V and J ends lost 0 bases and 6 bases, in that order; junction bases with no gene match: 6. Germline V gives CDR1 SGHNT, CDR2 YYREEE (reference sequence). CDR3 nucleotide sequence: TGTGCCAGCAGCTTGGAACGTAGGGGGCGCGAGCAGTACTTC. Translating gives CASSLERRGREQYF. The whole variable domain, filled in from reference TRBV5-4 and TRBJ2-7, reads ETGVTQSPTHLIKTRGQQVTLRCSSQSGHNTVSWYQQALGQGPQFIFQYYREEENGRGNFPPRFSGLQFPNYSSELNVNALELDDSALYLCASSLERRGREQYFGPGTRLTVT.

V usage is TRBV5-6 and J usage is TRBJ1-5; D not certain. This CDR3 is built from 14 residues. Germline CDR1 reads SGHDT; CDR2 reads YYEEEE. V dropped 3 bases and J dropped 0 bases, with 7 bases sitting between them. This CDR3 reads CASSSRISNQPQHF. In DNA, the CDR3 is TGTGCCAGCAGCTCGAGAATTAGCAATCAGCCCCAGCATTTT.

The CDR3 DNA follows: TGTGCCAGCTCAGGGGTAGCTAACTATGGCTACACCTTC. This gives the protein CASSGVANYGYTF. The chain joins TRBV19 to TRBJ1-2; perhaps TRBD1 as D (6 bases). With 9 bases removed from V and 0 bases from J, the gap between germline ends came to 11 bases. The CDR3 spans 13 residues. Germline assignment: CDR1 LNHDA and CDR2 SQIVND (reference sequence). The variable domain in full, completed from reference TRBV19 and TRBJ1-2, reads DGGITQSPKYLFRKEGQNVTLSCEQNLNHDAMYWYRQDPGQGLRLIYYSQIVNDFQKGDIAEGYSVSREKKESFPLTVTSAQKNPTAFYLCASSGVANYGYTFGSGTRLTVV.

V usage is TRBV19 and J usage is TRBJ1-6; D call uncertain. Germline lookup yields CDR1 LNHDA and CDR2 SQIVND (reference sequence). Trimming took 0 bases from V and 10 from J, leaving 16 bases between them. This CDR3 is built from 16 residues. The CDR3 DNA is TGTGCCAGTAGTATAGACCCGGTTATGGTAAGATCACCCCTCCACTTT. Amino acid sequence: CASSIDPVMVRSPLHF.

The V call is TRBV6-5, the J call TRBJ2-7; TRBD2 is a possible D gene (6 bases). The CDR3 totals 15 residues. The V gene's germline CDR1 is MNHEY and CDR2 SVGAGI. V gave up 7 bases and J gave up 2 bases, with 18 bases separating them. The CDR3 DNA sequence: TGTGCCAGCACCCCGGGGTGGAGGAGGGCCTACGAGCAGTACTTC. Amino acid sequence: CASTPGWRRAYEQYF.

There are a few counts of this clone. V is TRBV3-1 (or the pseudogene TRBV3-2) and J is TRBJ1-1, with 7 bases fitting TRBD1. CDR1 and CDR2 from the germline V gene are LGHDT and YNNKEL (reference sequence). Losses at the gene ends were 4 bases for V and 7 bases for J; bases not matched to a gene: 6. This CDR3 comprises 13 residues. CDR3 amino acids: CASSPQGVGEAFF. DNA for the CDR3: TGTGCCAGCAGCCCGCAGGGGGTAGGTGAAGCTTTCTTT.

The chain recombines TRBV9 with TRBJ2-3; 7 bases are shared with TRBD2. The CDR3 extends over 14 amino acids. Germline V lookup: CDR1 SGDLS, CDR2 YYNGEE. V gave up 3 bases and J gave up 2 bases; unmatched junction bases: 3. The CDR3 nucleotides are TGTGCCAGCAGCGCCCGGGACTACACAGATACGCAGTATTTT. This gives the protein CASSARDYTDTQYF.

The rearrangement links TRBV20-1 to TRBJ1-1, with D hard to call. CDR3 length equals 11 residues. CDR1 and CDR2 (germline): DFQATT, SNEGSKA (reference sequence). Deletions cut 5 bases from V and 11 bases from J, with 15 bases between. CDR3 coding DNA: TGCAGTGCTCCCGCGAGGTCTGGGGCTTTCTTT. Its translation is CSAPARSGAFF.

This clone occurred once. The V call is TRBV5-1, the J call TRBJ2-5; TRBD2 aligns across 10 bases. The germline V gene has CDR1 SGHRS and CDR2 YFSETQ. The V segment lost 0 bases and the J segment 2 bases; nucleotides outside the gene matches: 10. CDR3 length: 18 amino acids. CDR3 sequence reads: CASSLGSSGSLGQETQYF. In DNA, the CDR3 is TGCGCCAGCAGCTTGGGTTCTAGCGGGAGCTTAGGGCAAGAGACCCAGTACTTC.

The chain is built from TRBV27 and TRBJ1-1; the D gene is possibly TRBD1 (5 bases). V lost 8 bases, J lost 5 bases, and 9 bases lay in between. Germline V gene lookup returns CDR1 MNHEY and CDR2 SMNVEV (reference sequence). This CDR3 comprises 11 residues. As DNA, the CDR3 is TGTGCCAGCCAGCGGGGGACTGAAGCTTTCTTT. It translates to CASQRGTEAFF.

The rearrangement links TRBV14 to TRBJ1-2; D ambiguous. The CDR3 length is 13 residues. Trimming removed 6 bases from V and 1 base from J, with 9 bases in between. Per germline, CDR1 SGHDN and CDR2 FVKESK. The CDR3 loop reads CASSSGLNYGYTF. The CDR3 DNA reads TGTGCCAGCAGTTCTGGGCTTAACTATGGCTACACCTTC. Together with reference TRBV14 and TRBJ1-2, the CDR3 gives the full variable domain: EAGVTQFPSHSVIEKGQTVTLRCDPISGHDNLYWYRRVMGKEIKFLLHFVKESKQDESGMPNNRFLAERTGGTYSTLKVQPAELEDSGVYFCASSSGLNYGYTFGSGTRLTVV.

The chain recombines TRBV5-1 with TRBJ2-1, with D possibly being TRBD2 (6 bases). V was shortened by 2 bases and J by 0 bases, with 18 bases between the two germline ends. The germline gives CDR1 SGHRS, CDR2 YFSETQ. CDR3 length: 18 residues. In DNA form, the CDR3 reads TGCGCCAGCAGCTTATCCCAGGTGGCGGGAAGCTCCTACAATGAGCAGTTCTTC. It translates to CASSLSQVAGSSYNEQFF.

The chain has TRBV11-2 and TRBJ1-1; D gene ambiguous. Germline V gene data show CDR1 as SGHAT and CDR2 as FQNNGV. Trimming stripped 1 base from V and 10 bases from J, with 13 bases between. This CDR3 region has 13 residues. In DNA form, the CDR3 reads TGTGCCAGCAGCTTAGGGGAGGCTAGCCGAGCTTTCTTT. Residues: CASSLGEASRAFF. Together with reference TRBV11-2 and TRBJ1-1, the CDR3 gives the full variable domain: EAGVAQSPRYKIIEKRQSVAFWCNPISGHATLYWYQQILGQGPKLLIQFQNNGVVDDSQLPKDRFSAERLKGVDSTLKIQPAKLEDSAVYLCASSLGEASRAFFGQGTRLTVV.

The chain employs TRBV9 and TRBJ2-1; 9 nucleotides match TRBD2. CDR3 length: 15 amino acids. The V segment lost 1 base and the J segment 8 bases; nucleotides outside the gene matches: 7. CDR1 is SGDLS and CDR2 is YYNGEE in the germline V gene. CDR3 amino acids: CASSVTGLAVDEQFF. CDR3 DNA sequence: TGTGCCAGCAGCGTAACGGGACTAGCCGTAGATGAGCAGTTCTTC.

The chain carries TRBV18 and TRBJ2-1; 11 bases map to TRBD1. V was clipped by 3 bases and J by 14 bases; unmatched bases: 3. Germline CDR1 reads KGHSH; CDR2 reads LQKENI. The CDR3 has 12 residues. For the CDR3, the DNA is TGTGCCAGCTCACCCGGACAGGGGGCAAAGTTCTTC. It yields the protein CASSPGQGAKFF.

The chain joins TRBV9 to TRBJ1-2, with D hard to call. Germline V gene sequence: CDR1 SGDLS, CDR2 YYNGEE. Trimming took 0 bases from V and 1 from J, leaving 4 bases between them. The CDR3 is made up of 13 amino acids. This CDR3 is CASSVDGNYGYTF. The CDR3 region has the DNA TGTGCCAGCAGCGTAGACGGTAACTATGGCTACACCTTC.

This rearrangement joins TRBV2 to TRBJ1-5, with D unresolved. The CDR3 is 12 residues long. The germline CDR1 and CDR2 sequences are SNHLY and FYNNEI. With 6 bases removed from V and 6 bases from J, the gap between germline ends came to 9 bases. The CDR3 region is CASRALGQPQHF. In DNA form, the CDR3 reads TGTGCCAGCAGGGCCCTAGGTCAGCCCCAGCATTTT.

In its sample, this clone was seen once. The chain has TRBV2 and TRBJ2-2, with 9 bases that match TRBD1. With 4 bases clipped from V and 6 bases from J, the junction kept 3 bases outside the gene matches. The CDR3 spans 14 residues. From germline, CDR1 is SNHLY and CDR2 FYNNEI. The CDR3 here is CASSGDRDSGELFF. Written as DNA, the CDR3 is TGTGCCAGCAGTGGGGACAGGGATTCCGGGGAGCTGTTTTTT.

The J gene is TRBJ1-1, the V gene TRBV5-1; D not resolved. V dropped 3 bases and J dropped 5 bases, with 14 bases sitting between them. The CDR3 loop spans 14 amino acids. CDR1 is SGHRS, CDR2 YFSETQ, per germline. CDR3 residues: CASSSSPGWTEAFF. The DNA for the CDR3 is TGCGCCAGCAGCTCATCTCCGGGGTGGACTGAAGCTTTCTTT.

This rearrangement joins TRBV27 to TRBJ2-1, with 8 positions matching TRBD2. The ends lost 6 bases at V and 4 bases at J; junction bases unmatched: 8. CDR1 is MNHEY, CDR2 SMNVEV, per germline (reference sequence). The CDR3 totals 15 residues. This CDR3 is CASRTGTRPYNEQFF. The CDR3 nucleotides read TGTGCCAGCAGAACCGGGACTAGGCCTTACAATGAGCAGTTCTTC.